This T cell receptor beta chain was obtained from a study of shared clonotypes between healthy human individuals. Study results and caveats: Incomplete sequencing of sorted subsets was indicated by rarefaction despite large depth.

It was across several immunoSEQ plates that each subset's genomic DNA was evenly split. Repertoires were generated with immunoSEQ multiplex PCR, while TCRdb's copy carries only in-frame clones and drops some. The sample has 1.6 million or so clones, about 96% seen once. Note on this clone: Its antigen remains unidentified.

This sequence was found in a man aged 30 to 45 in good health. The specimen sequenced was naive CD4+ T cells sorted from blood. Subset in this sample: CD45RA+ positively selected.

The CDR3 region is CASSDRGAPNYGYTF. The CDR3 bases are TGTGCCAGCAGTGACAGGGGGGCACCTAACTATGGCTACACCTTC. V usage is TRBV6-4 and J usage is TRBJ1-2; a weak D match, TRBD1 (6 bases). Germline V gives CDR1 MRHNA, CDR2 SNTAGT. V dropped 2 bases and J dropped 0 bases, with 10 bases sitting between them. The CDR3 totals 15 residues.